This record concerns one T cell receptor (beta chain) sequence. These data originate in a study of T cells in Graves' hyperthyroidism and ophthalmopathy. For the diagnoses, clinical symptoms, serum thyroxine and TRAb, thyroid ultrasound and orbital computed tomography were used. Extraction of PBMCs used around 9.6 ml of fresh peripheral blood. Germline V gene sequence: CDR1 MNHEY, CDR2 SVGAGI. V lost 4 bases, J lost 5 bases, and 11 bases lay in between. This CDR3 has 13 amino acids. The source material, RNA transcripts, was used to amplify TCR beta CDR3 regions. In the first-round RT-PCR of the TCR CDR3, the HTBI primer set was used. TCRdb reprocessed the multiplex PCR reads via MiXCR and lists one record per CDR3 protein. This sample carries about half a million distinct CDR3 sequences, 20% of them seen once, and the ten largest clones take over 45%.

The sequencing input was blood. The rearrangement links TRBV6-5 to TRBJ1-2; no definite D call. This receptor was identified in a man aged 40-50 years with Graves' ophthalmopathy. As DNA, the CDR3 is TGTGCCAGCAGTTCTGAGGCCCCATATGGCTACACCTTC. This codes for CASSSEAPYGYTF.